This is a list of T cell receptor beta chains from one sample in a study of blood T cell repertoires in COVID-19. TCRdb's table, derived via immunoSEQ multiplex PCR, lists solely in-frame clones and lacks some. The table has a few hundred thousand clones, over 80% seen once. Source material: peripheral blood. Receptors originate from a woman in her fifties or sixties with active or convalescent COVID-19. CDR3s include the opening cysteine and the closing phenylalanine or tryptophan. Fields, in order: J gene, D gene, clone size, V gene, CDR3 protein, CDR3 DNA. A D gene is named only where the DNA matches it firmly. Where a row states a size, it is once, few, many or the class of an expanded clone; other rows omit it.

>TRBJ1-5|TRBD1|NA|TRBV6-5
CATRQGYSNQPQHF
TGTGCCACCCGACAGGGATATAGCAATCAGCCCCAGCATTTT
>TRBJ1-2|NA|NA|TRBV3-1/TRBV3-2
CASSQGRQGFSYGYTF
TGTGCCAGCAGCCAAGGTCGTCAGGGATTCTCCTATGGCTACACCTTC
>TRBJ1-2|NA|NA|TRBV6-1
CASSEWGGRYGYTF
TGTGCCAGCAGTGAATGGGGGGGTAGGTATGGCTACACCTTC
>TRBJ1-3|NA|many|TRBV10-3
CAGHPDGSSGNTIYF
TGTGCCGGGCACCCGGACGGGAGCTCTGGAAACACCATATATTTT
>TRBJ2-5|TRBD1|NA|TRBV6-5
CASSSQGSQETQYF
TGTGCCAGCAGTTCACAGGGGTCCCAAGAGACCCAGTACTTC
>TRBJ2-7|TRBD2|NA|TRBV5-1
CASHPRLAPLEQYF
TGCGCCAGCCACCCCCGACTAGCCCCCCTCGAGCAGTACTTC
>TRBJ2-1|TRBD2|NA|TRBV12-3/TRBV12-4
CASSISGVNEQFF
TGTGCCAGCAGTATTAGCGGGGTGAATGAGCAGTTCTTC
>TRBJ2-2|TRBD2|NA|TRBV4-1
CASSPSLAGGSFTGELFF
TGCGCCAGCAGCCCCTCACTAGCGGGAGGGTCTTTTACCGGGGAGCTGTTTTTT
>TRBJ2-3|NA|NA|TRBV4-1
CASSQLHRDTQYF
TGCGCCAGCAGCCAACTTCACAGAGATACGCAGTATTTT
>TRBJ1-2|NA|NA|TRBV6-1
CASSESGAYGYTF
TGTGCCAGCAGTGAATCAGGGGCCTATGGCTACACCTTC
>TRBJ2-7|NA|NA|TRBV23-1
CASSQVTGSKQYF
TGCGCCAGCAGTCAGGTGACAGGCTCAAAGCAGTACTTC
>TRBJ2-1|NA|NA|TRBV7-9
CASSFSAQRSSYNEQFF
TGTGCCAGCAGCTTTTCAGCGCAAAGGAGCTCCTACAATGAGCAGTTCTTC
>TRBJ2-3|NA|NA|TRBV7-2
CATTLRGGYTDTQYF
TGTGCCACTACCCTTAGGGGCGGTTACACAGATACGCAGTATTTT
>TRBJ1-1|TRBD1|NA|TRBV6-5
CASSFGTGEAFF
TGTGCCAGCAGTTTCGGGACAGGTGAAGCTTTCTTT
>TRBJ2-7|NA|NA|TRBV28
CASSPGRGSHEQYF
TGTGCCAGCAGTCCGGGCAGGGGATCCCACGAGCAGTACTTC
>TRBJ1-3|NA|NA|TRBV28
CASAGGRGYADPRNTIYF
TGTGCCAGCGCTGGGGGCCGGGGATACGCCGACCCCCGAAACACCATATATTTT
>TRBJ2-3|NA|NA|TRBV7-9
CASSLVGHLDTQYF
TGTGCCAGCAGCTTAGTCGGACACCTGGATACGCAGTATTTT
>TRBJ1-2|NA|NA|TRBV3-1/TRBV3-2
CASSQDEGEGYTF
TGTGCCAGCAGCCAAGATGAGGGGGAGGGCTACACCTTC
>TRBJ1-2|NA|NA|TRBV12-3/TRBV12-4
CASTGNYGYTF
TGTGCCAGCACGGGGAACTATGGCTACACCTTC
>TRBJ2-1|NA|NA|TRBV9
CASSAELLRDTLYNEQFF
TGTGCCAGCAGCGCCGAACTTTTACGGGACACCCTCTACAATGAGCAGTTCTTC
>TRBJ2-3|TRBD2|NA|TRBV19
CASSLLAGGLTDTQYF
TGTGCCAGTAGTCTCCTAGCGGGAGGTCTAACAGATACGCAGTATTTT
>TRBJ2-2|TRBD1|few|TRBV5-4
CASSGGQANTGELFF
TGTGCCAGCAGCGGAGGACAGGCGAACACCGGGGAGCTGTTTTTT
>TRBJ1-2|NA|once|TRBV7-9
CASSLGETTWSYTF
TGTGCCAGCAGCTTGGGCGAAACCACCTGGAGCTACACCTTC
>TRBJ1-1|NA|NA|TRBV5-4
CASTPAGTPGTEAFF
TGTGCCAGCACCCCGGCGGGGACTCCGGGCACTGAAGCTTTCTTT
>TRBJ1-1|NA|NA|TRBV5-8
CASSLSWISAVNTEAFF
TGTGCCAGCAGCTTGTCCTGGATATCTGCGGTGAACACTGAAGCTTTCTTT
>TRBJ2-7|TRBD2|once|TRBV5-4
CASSPADQRGKYEQYF
TGTGCCAGCAGCCCGGCTGACCAGCGGGGCAAATACGAGCAGTACTTC
>TRBJ2-2|NA|NA|TRBV9
CASSVDRADTGELFF
TGTGCCAGCAGCGTAGACAGGGCGGACACCGGGGAGCTGTTTTTT
>TRBJ2-1|TRBD2|NA|TRBV27
CASSLTSGRLEQFF
TGTGCCAGCAGTCTGACTAGCGGGAGGCTTGAGCAGTTCTTC
>TRBJ2-3|TRBD2|NA|TRBV27
CASSLRLGGGRTDTQYF
TGTGCCAGCAGTTTAAGGTTGGGGGGGGGTCGCACAGATACGCAGTATTTT
>TRBJ2-6|NA|NA|TRBV5-6
CASSRGTPGANVLTF
TGTGCCAGCAGCCGGGGGACTCCCGGGGCCAACGTCCTGACTTTC
>TRBJ2-1|NA|NA|TRBV6-4
CASSQHRGSGIYNEQFF
TGTGCCAGCAGTCAACATCGGGGTAGCGGAATCTACAATGAGCAGTTCTTC
>TRBJ2-7|NA|NA|TRBV5-1
CASSLVGGLESEQYF
TGCGCCAGCAGCTTGGTGGGGGGTCTTGAGTCCGAGCAGTACTTC
>TRBJ2-7|TRBD2|NA|TRBV19
CASSSREKAYEQYF
TGTGCCAGTAGTTCGCGGGAGAAGGCCTACGAGCAGTACTTC
>TRBJ2-1|TRBD2|NA|TRBV7-9
CASSLLPGLAGGRDNEQFF
TGTGCCAGCAGCTTGCTCCCGGGACTAGCGGGAGGGCGGGACAATGAGCAGTTCTTC
>TRBJ2-7|NA|NA|TRBV6-5
CASSPALGAYEQYF
TGTGCCAGCAGTCCTGCCTTGGGAGCCTACGAGCAGTACTTC
>TRBJ2-1|TRBD1|few|TRBV29-1
CSGRGQGANNEQFF
TGCAGCGGACGGGGACAGGGGGCGAACAATGAGCAGTTCTTC
>TRBJ1-1|TRBD1|few|TRBV10-1
CASSLTGDVSEAFF
TGCGCCAGCAGCCTGACAGGGGATGTATCTGAAGCTTTCTTT
>TRBJ2-3|TRBD2|NA|TRBV28
CASSLAGHITDTQYF
TGTGCCAGCAGTCTAGCGGGACACATCACAGATACGCAGTATTTT
>TRBJ1-5|TRBD1|once|TRBV28
CASRTGTGEQPQHF
TGTGCCAGCAGGACCGGGACAGGGGAGCAGCCCCAGCATTTT
>TRBJ2-7|NA|NA|TRBV7-2
CASSSDWGTYEQYF
TGTGCCAGCAGCTCGGACTGGGGTACCTACGAGCAGTACTTC
>TRBJ1-1|TRBD1|NA|TRBV7-2
CASSSRTGFGVGTEAFF
TGTGCCAGCAGCTCTAGGACAGGGTTTGGCGTTGGGACTGAAGCTTTCTTT
>TRBJ1-5|NA|NA|TRBV12-3/TRBV12-4
CASSFHAGQPQHF
TGTGCCAGCAGTTTCCACGCGGGGCAGCCCCAGCATTTT
>TRBJ2-7|TRBD1|NA|TRBV6-5
CASSYLGQGWYEQYF
TGTGCCAGCAGTTACTTGGGACAGGGTTGGTACGAGCAGTACTTC
>TRBJ1-3|NA|NA|TRBV7-9
CASSLHPNPVSGNTIYF
TGTGCCAGCAGCTTACATCCGAACCCGGTCTCTGGAAACACCATATATTTT
>TRBJ1-1|NA|NA|TRBV30
CAHGDTEAFF
TGTGCCCACGGGGACACTGAAGCTTTCTTT
>TRBJ2-5|TRBD2|NA|TRBV4-2
CASSQSAWTSGQETQYF
TGTGCCAGCAGCCAATCGGCTTGGACTAGCGGACAAGAGACCCAGTACTTC
>TRBJ1-2|TRBD1|once|TRBV6-5
CASRTSGTGVYGYTF
TGTGCCAGCAGAACCTCCGGGACAGGGGTCTATGGCTACACCTTC
>TRBJ1-2|NA|NA|TRBV2
CASSETGSNYGYTF
TGTGCCAGCAGTGAAACAGGTTCTAACTATGGCTACACCTTC
>TRBJ2-1|TRBD2|NA|TRBV12-3/TRBV12-4
CAGGLAGGNEQFF
TGTGCCGGGGGACTAGCGGGAGGAAATGAGCAGTTCTTC
>TRBJ1-1|NA|NA|TRBV6-5
CASSREGLSLTEAFF
TGTGCCAGCAGTCGGGAGGGTCTGTCGTTAACTGAAGCTTTCTTT
>TRBJ1-5|TRBD1|NA|TRBV6-1
CASSELGQGQPQHF
TGTGCCAGCAGTGAATTGGGACAGGGACAGCCCCAGCATTTT
>TRBJ2-7|NA|NA|TRBV5-1
CASSAGLLPYEQYF
TGCGCCAGCAGCGCGGGACTCCTCCCCTACGAGCAGTACTTC
>TRBJ1-3|NA|NA|TRBV4-1
CASSQESGQVFSSGNTIYF
TGCGCCAGCAGCCAAGAGAGCGGGCAGGTATTCAGCTCTGGAAACACCATATATTTT
>TRBJ2-5|NA|once|TRBV15
CATSIKSRGTQYF
TGTGCCACCAGCATTAAGTCGAGAGGGACCCAGTACTTC
>TRBJ2-2|TRBD2|NA|TRBV10-3
CAISWGLAGNTGELFF
TGTGCCATCAGTTGGGGACTAGCGGGCAACACCGGGGAGCTGTTTTTT
>TRBJ2-3|TRBD1|NA|TRBV10-3
CAIRPGTGEDTQYF
TGTGCCATCAGGCCCGGGACAGGGGAAGATACGCAGTATTTT
>TRBJ2-2|TRBD1|once|TRBV5-4
CASSPGDRGWFNTGELFF
TGTGCCAGCAGCCCTGGGGACAGGGGATGGTTTAACACCGGGGAGCTGTTTTTT